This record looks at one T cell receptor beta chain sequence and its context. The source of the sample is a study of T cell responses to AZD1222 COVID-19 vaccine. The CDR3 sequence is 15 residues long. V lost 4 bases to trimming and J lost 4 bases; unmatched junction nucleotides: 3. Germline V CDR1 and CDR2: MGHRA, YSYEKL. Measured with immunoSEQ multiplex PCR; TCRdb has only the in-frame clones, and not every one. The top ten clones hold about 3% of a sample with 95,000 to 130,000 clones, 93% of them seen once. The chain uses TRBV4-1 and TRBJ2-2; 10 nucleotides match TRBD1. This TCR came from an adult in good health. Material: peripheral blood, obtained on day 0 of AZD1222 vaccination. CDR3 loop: CASSLRQGATGELFF. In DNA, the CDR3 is TGCGCCAGCAGCCTACGACAGGGGGCCACCGGGGAGCTGTTTTTT.